This T cell receptor beta chain emerged from a study of blood T cells in healthy people across ages. Germline values: CDR1 DFQATT, CDR2 SNEGSKA (reference sequence). Trimming cost V 0 bases and J 5 bases; bases outside gene matches: 5. CDR3 length: 15 residues. This clonotype was detected only a few times. Combining a sample-barcoded 5' primer with a J-beta primer mix, a second PCR ran for roughly 6 to 11 cycles. TCRdb analysed the 5' RACE reads with MiXCR anew, one entry per CDR3 protein. Here the sample spans more than 900,000 distinct CDR3 sequences, under 35% being singletons. The same data also contributed to another study, on T cells of mothers and their children.

The clonotype was recovered from a woman aged 40 to 50 in good health. The rearrangement links TRBV20-1 to TRBJ1-1; 11 positions match TRBD1. Sequencing was performed on blood. As DNA, the CDR3 is TGCAGTGCTAGAGATGGGGGACAGGGGGTTACTGAAGCTTTCTTT. Translated, it gives CSARDGGQGVTEAFF.